Presented here are 18 T cell receptor beta chains from one specimen sequenced in a study of post-analysis software for immune sequencing data. General study results and limits: TRBV5-6, TRBV5-1 and TRBV20-1 belonged to a set of a handful of TRBV segments that were more frequent in patients than controls.

These receptors have no identified antigens. Unique molecular identifiers were carried by the TCR beta cDNA libraries. TCRdb passed the PCR reads through MiXCR, listing each CDR3 protein once. The table has 350,000 to 450,000 distinct CDR3 sequences, less than 40% seen once; the top ten hold roughly 8.2%. Sequenced: blood. The receptors here all came from a girl aged 2 to 10 with multiple sclerosis.

This clonotype was recorded a few times. The chain has TRBV4-3 and TRBJ2-7, with D maybe TRBD2 (6 bases). This CDR3 region has 14 residues. V lost 2 bases to trimming and J lost 3 bases, with 11 bases between them. Germline CDR1 and CDR2: LGHNA and YSLEER. The CDR3 bases are TGCGCCAGCAGCCAACTCGATAGCGGCTACGAGCAGTACTTC. It specifies CASSQLDSGYEQYF.

This sequence joins TRBV28 and TRBJ2-7; TRBD2 might be the D (5 bases). CDR1 and CDR2 from the germline V gene are MDHEN and SYDVKM. The CDR3 has 17 amino acids. V dropped 1 base and J dropped 0 bases, with 16 bases sitting between them. The CDR3 bases are TGTGCCAGCAGTTTATTGTTTGGTAGCGCCAGCTCCTACGAGCAGTACTTC. It codes for CASSLLFGSASSYEQYF.

This clonotype was counted a few times. This chain links TRBV12-3 or TRBV12-4 with TRBJ2-7; D uncertain. The CDR3 covers 15 residues. V was pared by 2 bases and J by 0 bases, with 11 bases between. For the CDR3, the DNA is TGTGCCAGCAGTTTATACGGAACAATCTCCTACGAGCAGTACTTC. Its protein is CASSLYGTISYEQYF.

This clonotype turned up a few times. The chain is built from TRBV2 and TRBJ2-3, with 7 bases matching TRBD2. V was pared by 4 bases and J by 0 bases, with 7 bases of the junction left unmatched. The CDR3 spans 16 residues. CDR1 and CDR2 from the germline V gene are SNHLY and FYNNEI. CDR3 in amino acids: CASSVFLAASTDTQYF. Here the CDR3 DNA reads TGTGCCAGCAGTGTATTCCTAGCGGCTAGCACAGATACGCAGTATTTT.

The chain combines TRBV4-2 with TRBJ1-2, with D maybe TRBD1 (5 bases). The ends were cut back, 0 bases at V and 1 base at J, with 12 bases in the middle. The germline V gene has CDR1 LGHNA and CDR2 YNFKEQ. This CDR3 comprises 16 residues. This chain's CDR3 is CASSQEGTEINYGYTF. The CDR3 DNA sequence: TGTGCCAGCAGCCAAGAAGGGACGGAGATTAACTATGGCTACACCTTC.

The chain couples TRBV7-6 to TRBJ2-7; TRBD2 agrees at 9 bases. Germline CDR1 is SGHVS and CDR2 is FNYEAQ. Trimming took 1 base from V and 4 from J; bases not matched to a gene: 11. The CDR3 is 17 amino acids. CDR3 sequence reads: CASSLEPAKGLAYEQYF. The CDR3 DNA sequence: TGTGCCAGCAGCTTAGAGCCTGCTAAGGGACTAGCTTACGAGCAGTACTTC.

V usage is TRBV6-5 and J usage is TRBJ2-5, with a possible D match to TRBD2 (5 bases). Germline V gives CDR1 MNHEY, CDR2 SVGAGI. The CDR3 runs 15 residues. Trimming stripped 0 bases from V and 11 bases from J, with 19 bases between. The CDR3: CASSYSREYRNEQYF. The CDR3 coding sequence is TGTGCCAGCAGTTACTCGAGGGAGTATCGGAATGAGCAGTACTTC.

In the case of this clonotype: A much larger clone lies one base from this, so it may be a read error. The chain employs TRBV12-3 or TRBV12-4 and TRBJ2-5; D not resolved. Between the trimmed V and J ends, which lost 1 base and 13 bases, there was a span of 13 bases. CDR3 size: 12 residues. The CDR3 protein is CASSLGPSERYF. The CDR3 DNA reads as TGTGCCAGCAGTTTAGGACCCTCCGAGCGGTACTTC.

The V and J genes are TRBV12-3 or TRBV12-4 and TRBJ2-7; TRBD1 aligns across 7 bases. The V gene end was trimmed by 2 bases and the J gene end by 5 bases; junction bases not matched to a gene: 0. The CDR3 loop spans 12 amino acids. CDR3 in DNA: TGTGCCAGCAGTTTAAGGGGGCACGAGCAGTACTTC. Translation gives CASSLRGHEQYF.

This clonotype was recorded a few times. The V gene is TRBV11-2, the J gene TRBJ1-4; D remains ambiguous. The germline V gene has CDR1 SGHAT and CDR2 FQNNGV. Trimming shortened V by 5 bases and J by 6 bases, and 16 bases separated the two germline ends. CDR3 length equals 15 residues. The CDR3 nucleotides read TGTGCCAGCAGCCCGACCCATACCCGGTATGAAAAACTGTTTTTT. Its protein is CASSPTHTRYEKLFF.

This clonotype was seen ten or more times. The genes are TRBV25-1 and TRBJ2-5; D is unclear. The length of the CDR3 is 16 residues. With 4 bases removed from V and 5 bases from J, the gap between germline ends came to 20 bases. From germline, CDR1 is MGHDK and CDR2 SYGVNS. This CDR3 reads CASSVGQRRNMETQYF. The CDR3 DNA reads as TGTGCCAGCAGTGTGGGCCAGAGGCGAAATATGGAGACCCAGTACTTC.

J is TRBJ1-1 and V is TRBV20-1, with D possibly being TRBD1 (5 bases). Germline CDR1 DFQATT, CDR2 SNEGSKA (reference sequence). The CDR3 is 13 amino acids. V lost 0 bases and J lost 4, with 9 bases in between. This chain's CDR3 is CSAREGRSTEAFF. The CDR3 DNA reads TGCAGTGCTAGAGAGGGACGGTCCACTGAAGCTTTCTTT.

The chain recombines TRBV12-3 or TRBV12-4 with TRBJ2-1; D is perhaps TRBD2 (5 bases). V was trimmed by 3 bases and J by 10 bases, leaving 16 bases between them. This CDR3 comprises 14 residues. The DNA for the CDR3 is TGTGCCAGCAGTTTGTCCGGGATTCGGGTGGAGCAGTTCTTC. Protein product: CASSLSGIRVEQFF.

The genes are TRBV27 and TRBJ1-1; 8 bases map to TRBD1. Losses at the gene ends were 3 bases for V and 3 bases for J; bases not matched to a gene: 6. This CDR3 is 15 amino acids long. The germline V gene encodes CDR1 MNHEY and CDR2 SMNVEV (reference sequence). The DNA for the CDR3 is TGTGCCAGCAGTTTCTACGACAGGGGTGACACTGAAGCTTTCTTT. Amino acids: CASSFYDRGDTEAFF.

This clonotype was counted between two and nine times. V and J are TRBV29-1 and TRBJ2-5; 11 positions match TRBD2. CDR1 is SQVTM and CDR2 is ANQGSEA in the germline V gene. With V trimmed by 5 bases and J by 5 bases, 4 bases remained unmatched. The CDR3 extends over 13 amino acids. The CDR3 is CSVPPSGRETQYF. CDR3 sequence (DNA): TGCAGCGTTCCGCCTAGCGGGAGGGAGACCCAGTACTTC. Drawing the rest from reference TRBV29-1 and TRBJ2-5, the complete variable domain is SAVISQKPSRDICQRGTSLTIQCQVDSQVTMMFWYRQQPGQSLTLIATANQGSEATYESGFVIDKFPISRPNLTFSTLTVSNMSPEDSSIYLCSVPPSGRETQYFGPGTRLLVL.

The V gene is TRBV4-2, the J gene TRBJ1-1; D remains ambiguous. The CDR3 is 12 amino acids. V lost 0 bases and J 7 bases, leaving 6 bases between the germline ends. Germline lookup yields CDR1 LGHNA and CDR2 YNFKEQ. Written as DNA, the CDR3 is TGTGCCAGCAGCCAAGACCAGGTTGAAGCTTTCTTT. This translates into CASSQDQVEAFF.

The genes are TRBV4-2 and TRBJ2-1; D ambiguous. Germline lookup yields CDR1 LGHNA and CDR2 YNFKEQ. The CDR3 runs 13 residues. The ends were cut back, 0 bases at V and 9 bases at J, with 9 bases in the middle. CDR3 in DNA: TGTGCCAGCAGCCAAGACCAGATCAGTGAGCAGTTCTTC. This codes for CASSQDQISEQFF.

This clonotype came up a few times. This chain links TRBV20-1 with TRBJ2-1; 9 bases agree with TRBD2. The CDR3 spans 15 residues. Germline lookup yields CDR1 DFQATT and CDR2 SNEGSKA (reference sequence). Trimming removed 2 bases from V and 3 bases from J; junction bases left unmatched: 5. CDR3 residues: CSARLSGRVYNEQFF. The CDR3 DNA sequence: TGCAGTGCTAGACTTAGCGGGAGAGTCTACAATGAGCAGTTCTTC.